These 20 T cell receptor beta chains originate from one sample sequenced in a study of blood T cell repertoires in COVID-19. Here immunoSEQ multiplex PCR was the method, and the copy in TCRdb shows in-frame clones only, minus some. The sample includes 100,000 to 150,000 clones, 75% to 85% of them seen just once. The sequenced material came from peripheral blood. Source of these receptors: a woman in her 50s with acute or convalescent COVID-19.

In nucleotides, the CDR3 is TGTGCCAGTAGTATGGGGAGGACAGGGAACACTGAAGCTTTCTTT. It is translated as CASSMGRTGNTEAFF. The chain employs TRBV19 and TRBJ1-1; 7 bases agree with TRBD1. Germline CDR1 is LNHDA and CDR2 is SQIVND (reference sequence). The trim removed 3 bases at V and 1 base at J, leaving 5 bases unmatched. The CDR3 totals 15 residues.

This clone was counted a single time. The chain recombines TRBV6-6 with TRBJ2-1; 11 nucleotides match TRBD2. V was pared by 2 bases and J by 9 bases, with 6 bases of the junction left unmatched. The CDR3 contains 15 residues. The germline V gene encodes CDR1 MNHNY and CDR2 SVGAGI (reference sequence). The CDR3 region is CASSYLASGGSEQFF. DNA of the CDR3: TGTGCCAGCAGTTACCTTGCTAGCGGGGGGAGTGAGCAGTTCTTC.

This clone was seen a handful of times. The genes are TRBV5-4 and TRBJ2-1; 8 bases agree with TRBD1. CDR3 length: 15 residues. The trim removed 3 bases at V and 5 bases at J, leaving 7 bases unmatched. Germline values: CDR1 SGHNT, CDR2 YYREEE (reference sequence). CDR3 in amino acids: CASSSSGQGNNEQFF. CDR3 DNA: TGTGCCAGCAGCTCCTCTGGACAGGGCAACAATGAGCAGTTCTTC.

The table lists this clone with many counts. The sample has other DNA sequences that encode this CDR3 too. The chain carries TRBV6-5 and TRBJ1-1; D not certain. CDR3 length: 16 amino acids. Per the germline V gene, CDR1 is MNHEY and CDR2 is SVGAGI. V lost 0 bases to trimming and J lost 0 bases, with 11 bases between them. CDR3 coding DNA: TGTGCCAGCAGTTACTCGAGCCTGCGGGTGAACACTGAAGCTTTCTTT. Residues: CASSYSSLRVNTEAFF.

J is TRBJ2-5 and V is TRBV6-6, with a tentative D call TRBD2 (6 bases). This CDR3 contains 13 residues. Germline loops: CDR1 MNHNY, CDR2 SVGAGI (reference sequence). V was pared by 6 bases and J by 4 bases, with 12 bases between. CDR3 in amino acids: CASSGGFLETQYF. CDR3 nucleotide sequence: TGTGCCAGCAGCGGGGGTTTCTTAGAGACCCAGTACTTC.

This sequence joins TRBV28 and TRBJ2-2, with TRBD2 matching 7 bases. The V and J ends lost 3 bases and 1 base, in that order; junction bases with no gene match: 14. The CDR3 sequence is 19 residues long. Per the germline V gene, CDR1 is MDHEN and CDR2 is SYDVKM. CDR3 sequence (DNA): TGTGCCAGCAGTTTCCCCCCCAGTAGAACGGGAGGGAACACCGGGGAGCTGTTTTTT. It translates to CASSFPPSRTGGNTGELFF.

This chain uses TRBV19 with TRBJ1-3; D call uncertain. Germline V lookup: CDR1 LNHDA, CDR2 SQIVND (reference sequence). Trimming took 5 bases from V and 0 from J, leaving 14 bases between them. The CDR3 has 16 residues. The CDR3 coding sequence is TGTGCCAGTAGTGCCCCCGGGAGAGACTCTGGAAACACCATATATTTT. It translates to CASSAPGRDSGNTIYF.

The chain couples TRBV15 to TRBJ2-5; D is possibly TRBD1 (7 bases). Between the trimmed V and J ends, which lost 4 bases and 1 base, there was a span of 37 bases. Looked up from germline, CDR1 is LNHNV and CDR2 is YYDKDF (reference sequence). CDR3 length: 23 residues. The CDR3 nucleotides read TGTGCCACCAGCATAGGGGGCGAATTGGACAGCCCAACGGGGGTGATCAGCCAAGAGACCCAGTACTTC. Translation gives CATSIGGELDSPTGVISQETQYF.

The gene calls are TRBV29-1 and TRBJ2-7; 8 bases map to TRBD1. This CDR3 is built from 13 residues. The J segment lost 2 bases and the V segment lost 6 bases, leaving 6 bases of the junction unmatched. Germline loops: CDR1 SQVTM, CDR2 ANQGSEA. CDR3 coding DNA: TGCAGCGTGCGGACAGGGCTGACCTACGAGCAGTACTTC. It codes for CSVRTGLTYEQYF.

CDR3 nucleotides: TGTGCCAGCAGTGAGCCGGGACTGGGCTACGAGCAGTACTTC. Translation gives CASSEPGLGYEQYF. The chain carries TRBV6-1 and TRBJ2-7, with D tentatively TRBD2 (6 bases). The CDR3 contains 14 residues. V shed 3 bases and J shed 3 bases, with 12 bases lying between them. CDR1 is MNHNS and CDR2 is SASEGT in the germline V gene.

This chain uses TRBV12-5 with TRBJ2-2; no clear D gene. The CDR3 has 12 residues. Germline V gene data show CDR1 as LGHNT and CDR2 as FRNRAP. V shed 5 bases and J shed 5 bases, with 6 bases lying between them. This CDR3 reads CASGPRTGELFF. Here the CDR3 DNA reads TGTGCTAGTGGTCCTCGGACCGGGGAGCTGTTTTTT.

The chain joins TRBV5-1 to TRBJ2-1, with 11 nucleotides matching TRBD2. The CDR3 sequence is 15 residues long. Germline trimming cut 0 bases from V and 11 bases from J; bases unmatched to any gene: 7. CDR1 is SGHRS and CDR2 is YFSETQ in the germline V gene. The CDR3 nucleotides read TGCGCCAGCAGCTTGGAGGAACTAGCGGGAGTACAGCAGTTCTTC. Protein product: CASSLEELAGVQQFF.

The chain carries TRBV20-1 and TRBJ2-2; the D is unclear. The CDR3 has 15 amino acids. Between the trimmed V and J ends, which lost 3 bases and 6 bases, there was a span of 17 bases. Germline values: CDR1 DFQATT, CDR2 SNEGSKA (reference sequence). The CDR3 DNA reads TGCAGTGCTAGTGCCAAGCAGGCGTCGGCCGGGGAGCTGTTTTTT. It encodes CSASAKQASAGELFF.

The gene calls are TRBV5-4 and TRBJ2-3, with 9 positions matching TRBD1. The V segment lost 3 bases and the J segment 3 bases; nucleotides outside the gene matches: 11. CDR1 and CDR2 from the germline V gene are SGHNT and YYREEE (reference sequence). The CDR3 consists of 17 residues. CDR3 region: CASSSPLGTGSTDTQYF. CDR3 in DNA: TGTGCCAGCAGCTCGCCTTTAGGGACAGGGTCTACAGATACGCAGTATTTT.

The rearrangement uses TRBV19 and TRBJ2-1, with 12 bases identical to TRBD2. V shed 3 bases, J shed 9 bases, and the junction held 3 bases outside the gene matches. This CDR3 is built from 14 residues. Germline CDR1 LNHDA, CDR2 SQIVND (reference sequence). CDR3 DNA: TGTGCCAGTAGTATTACTAGCGGGGGGCTTGAGCAGTTCTTC. Encoded protein: CASSITSGGLEQFF.

The chain has TRBV5-1 and TRBJ2-3, with no clear D. Germline CDR1 is SGHRS and CDR2 is YFSETQ. The CDR3 is 16 residues long. V shed 0 bases and J shed 2 bases, with 13 bases lying between them. The CDR3 nucleotides read TGCGCCAGCAGCTTGGAAATCCCCATCCACACAGATACGCAGTATTTT. Amino acids: CASSLEIPIHTDTQYF. Drawing the rest from reference TRBV5-1 and TRBJ2-3, the complete variable domain is KAGVTQTPRYLIKTRGQQVTLSCSPISGHRSVSWYQQTPGQGLQFLFEYFSETQRNKGNFPGRFSGRQFSNSRSEMNVSTLELGDSALYLCASSLEIPIHTDTQYFGPGTRLTVL.

The gene calls are TRBV30 and TRBJ1-5; D not resolved. In germline, CDR1 is GTSNPN, CDR2 SVGIG (reference sequence). The V end lost 0 bases, the J end lost 1 base, and 4 bases lay between the germline ends. The CDR3 contains 13 residues. This CDR3 reads CAWSVQSNQPQHF. DNA for the CDR3: TGTGCCTGGAGTGTACAAAGCAATCAGCCCCAGCATTTT.

The V call is TRBV28, the J call TRBJ2-3; perhaps TRBD2 as D (6 bases). From germline, CDR1 is MDHEN and CDR2 SYDVKM. Trimming took 10 bases from V and 6 from J, leaving 14 bases between them. The CDR3 covers 12 residues. In DNA form, the CDR3 reads TGTGCCACCCAGACTAGTATGGATACGCAGTATTTT. It codes for CATQTSMDTQYF.

The CDR3 sequence: CSGEGRVNTEAFF. Written as DNA, the CDR3 is TGCAGCGGGGAGGGACGGGTGAACACTGAAGCTTTCTTT. The gene calls are TRBV29-1 and TRBJ1-1; D possibly corresponds to TRBD1 (5 bases). This CDR3 has 13 residues. Per the germline V gene, CDR1 is SQVTM and CDR2 is ANQGSEA. Trimming cost V 7 bases and J 0 bases, with 12 bases left between them.

Only one count was recorded for this clone. The chain carries TRBV7-9 and TRBJ2-7, with D unresolved. Germline assignment: CDR1 SEHNR and CDR2 FQNEAQ (reference sequence). The CDR3 runs to 11 residues. With 4 bases removed from V and 2 bases from J, the gap between germline ends came to 3 bases. The CDR3 sequence is CASSSAYEQYF. The CDR3 region has the DNA TGTGCCAGCAGCTCAGCCTACGAGCAGTACTTC. Combining the CDR3 with reference TRBV7-9 and TRBJ2-7 gives the whole variable domain DTGVSQNPRHKITKRGQNVTFRCDPISEHNRLYWYRQTLGQGPEFLTYFQNEAQLEKSRLLSDRFSAERPKGSFSTLEIQRTEQGDSAMYLCASSSAYEQYFGPGTRLTVT.